A single sample gave rise to the 6 T cell receptor beta chains below, sequenced in a study of tissue T cells after allogeneic stem cell transplantation. Noted time point: mouse harvest day 7 after allogeneic transplant. The graft held 10^6 splenic CD5+ T cells and 10^7 T-cell-depleted bone marrow cells. Sequencing was performed with immunoSEQ multiplex PCR; in TCRdb, only in-frame clones are kept and a portion is missing. The data show 8,500 to 9,500 clones, 45% seen once. The sample taken for sequencing was gut tissue. The source is a female BALB/c mouse given C57BL/6 T cells with graft-versus-host disease after an allogeneic hematopoietic cell transplant.

Worth noting for this clone: Mouse gene names and germline throughout. The read ends 1 residue shy of where the CDR3 ends; the end is completed using the germline J gene. The chain uses TRBV12-2 and TRBJ2-7; 7 bases align to TRBD2. The CDR3 covers 12 residues. The germline gives CDR1 SGHLS, CDR2 HYDKME. V shed 4 bases and J 4 bases; nucleotides not matched to a gene: 3. CDR3 bases read: TGTGCCAGCTCCCCTGGGGGTTATGAACAGTAC. Protein product: CASSPGGYEQY. The CDR3 in its entirety is CASSPGGYEQYF.

Details on this clone: Genes here carry mouse names. The read halts 1 residue ahead of the CDR3 end, with the missing end drawn from the germline J gene. The V gene is TRBV13-2, the J gene TRBJ1-1, with 7 bases lining up with TRBD1. The CDR3 contains 13 residues. Germline V CDR1 and CDR2: NNHNN, SYGAGS (reference sequence). V was clipped by 7 bases and J by 0 bases; unmatched bases: 3. The DNA read from the CDR3 is TGTGCCAGCTCCGACAGGGCAAACACAGAAGTCTTC. Its protein product is CASSDRANTEVF. The whole CDR3 reads CASSDRANTEVFF.

By share of the sample, this clone is medium-sized. The gene symbols are mouse symbols. The read ends 1 residue before the CDR3 terminus; that terminus is restored from the germline J gene. This rearrangement joins TRBV13-3 to TRBJ2-3, with 10 bases lining up with TRBD2. Germline-derived CDR1 and CDR2 are NNHDY and SYVADS. After removal of 5 bases from V and 0 bases from J, the junction contained 3 bases not matched to a gene. The length of the CDR3 is 15 residues. The sequenced CDR3 bases are TGTGCCAGCAGGGACTGGGGGCTTAGTGCAGAAACGCTGTAT. It encodes CASRDWGLSAETLY. The CDR3 in its entirety is CASRDWGLSAETLYF.

This clone was counted a few times. Gene labels here are mouse ones. The missing CDR3 end, 1 residue past where the read stops, is filled in from the germline J gene. The chain recombines TRBV26 with TRBJ2-7, with 8 bases aligning to TRBD1. V shed 3 bases and J 7 bases; nucleotides not matched to a gene: 2. Germline V gene data show CDR1 as KGHPV and CDR2 as FQNQEV (reference sequence). The CDR3 contains 12 residues. CDR3 bases read: TGTGCCAGCAGTCTTACAGGGGGAGAACAGTAC. It is translated as CASSLTGGEQY. The full-length CDR3 reads as CASSLTGGEQYF.

This clone was counted only a few times. Genes and germline come from the mouse. CDR3 DNA (partial): TGTGCCAGCAGTCTGTCGGGGGTGAACACCGGGCAGCTCTAC. Translated: CASSLSGVNTGQLY. The CDR3 reads in full as CASSLSGVNTGQLYF. The chain carries TRBV26 and TRBJ2-2; D could derive from TRBD1 or TRBD2 (5 bases each). The read ends 1 residue before the CDR3 terminus; that terminus is restored from the germline J gene. The ends were cut back, 0 bases at V and 2 bases at J, with 7 bases in the middle. Germline V gives CDR1 KGHPV, CDR2 FQNQEV (reference sequence). The CDR3 runs 15 residues.

This clone was seen a handful of times. Gene and germline names: mouse. The sequence runs out 1 residue before the end of the CDR3; the remainder is reconstructed from the germline J gene. The chain joins TRBV13-2 to TRBJ1-3, with TRBD1 matching over 8 bases. This CDR3 has 15 amino acids. Germline trimming cut 3 bases from V and 3 bases from J; bases unmatched to any gene: 5. Germline lookup yields CDR1 NNHNN and CDR2 SYGAGS (reference sequence). CDR3 residues: CASGAQGARGNTLYF. The sequenced part of the CDR3 DNA is TGTGCCAGCGGTGCCCAGGGGGCGCGTGGAAATACGCTCTAT.